Described below is a single T cell receptor beta chain sequence and its context. This entry comes from a study of blood T cells in healthy people across ages. The sample, 7.5 to 10 milliliters of peripheral blood, was drawn from each donor. Primed by a sample-barcoded 5' primer and a J-beta primer mix, a second PCR proceeded for 7 to 11 cycles. TCRdb re-called the 5' RACE reads through MiXCR, storing one row per CDR3 protein. The table records about 780,000 distinct CDR3 sequences, about 45% of them present only once. In germline, CDR1 is GTSNPN, CDR2 SVGIG (reference sequence). This CDR3 comprises 16 residues. V lost 0 bases to trimming and J lost 2 bases, with 11 bases between them.

The chain uses TRBV30 and TRBJ2-6; no clear D. Sequenced material: blood. The clonotype originates from a man older than 75 in good health. CDR3 residues: CAWSVRRHPGANVLTF. The CDR3 DNA reads as TGTGCCTGGAGTGTACGACGACACCCTGGGGCCAACGTCCTGACTTTC. Using reference TRBV30 and TRBJ2-6 for the parts outside the CDR3, the full variable domain is SQTIHQWPATLVQPVGSPLSLECTVEGTSNPNLYWYRQAAGRGLQLLFYSVGIGQISSEVPQNLSASRPQDRQFILSSKKLLLSDSGFYLCAWSVRRHPGANVLTFGAGSRLTVL.